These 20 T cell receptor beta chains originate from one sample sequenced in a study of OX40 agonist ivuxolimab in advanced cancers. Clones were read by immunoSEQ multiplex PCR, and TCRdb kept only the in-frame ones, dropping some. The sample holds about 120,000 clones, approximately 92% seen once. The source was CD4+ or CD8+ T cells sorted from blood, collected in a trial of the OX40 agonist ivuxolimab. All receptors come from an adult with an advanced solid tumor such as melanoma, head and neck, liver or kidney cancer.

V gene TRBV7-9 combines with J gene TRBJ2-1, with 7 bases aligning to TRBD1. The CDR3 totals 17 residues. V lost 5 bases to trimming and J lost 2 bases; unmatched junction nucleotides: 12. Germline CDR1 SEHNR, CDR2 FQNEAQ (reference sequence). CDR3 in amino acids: CASSNTLIGTAYNEQFF. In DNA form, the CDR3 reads TGTGCCAGCAGCAACACCTTAATAGGGACAGCCTACAATGAGCAGTTCTTC.

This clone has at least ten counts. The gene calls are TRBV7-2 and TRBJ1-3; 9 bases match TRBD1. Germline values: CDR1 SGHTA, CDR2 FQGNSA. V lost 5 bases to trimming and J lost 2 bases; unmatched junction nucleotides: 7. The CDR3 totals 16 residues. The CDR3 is CASSQSRDRAGNTIYF. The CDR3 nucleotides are TGTGCCAGCAGCCAGAGCCGGGACAGGGCTGGAAACACCATATATTTT. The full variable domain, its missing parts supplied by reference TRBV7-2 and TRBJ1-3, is GAGVSQSPSNKVTEKGKDVELRCDPISGHTALYWYRQSLGQGLEFLIYFQGNSAPDKSGLPSDRFSAERTGGSVSTLTIQRTQQEDSAVYLCASSQSRDRAGNTIYFGEGSWLTVV.

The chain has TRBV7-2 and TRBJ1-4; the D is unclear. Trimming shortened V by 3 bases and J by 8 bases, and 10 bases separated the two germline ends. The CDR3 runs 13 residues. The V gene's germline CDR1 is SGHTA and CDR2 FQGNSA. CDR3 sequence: CASSFNSGEKLFF. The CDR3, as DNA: TGTGCCAGCAGCTTCAACAGCGGGGAAAAACTGTTTTTT.

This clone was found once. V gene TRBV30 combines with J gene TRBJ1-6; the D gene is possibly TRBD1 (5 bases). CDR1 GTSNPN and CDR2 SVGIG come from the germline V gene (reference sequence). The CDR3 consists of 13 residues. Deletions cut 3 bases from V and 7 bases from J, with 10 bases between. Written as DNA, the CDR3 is TGTGCCTGGAGGAGGGAGGGGAATTCACCCCTCCACTTT. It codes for CAWRREGNSPLHF.

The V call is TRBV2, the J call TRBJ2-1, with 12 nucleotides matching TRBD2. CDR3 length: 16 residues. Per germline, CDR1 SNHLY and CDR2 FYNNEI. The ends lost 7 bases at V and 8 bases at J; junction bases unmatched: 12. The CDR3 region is CASNPNLAGGSYEQFF. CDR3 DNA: TGTGCCAGCAACCCGAACCTAGCGGGGGGGTCCTATGAGCAGTTCTTC. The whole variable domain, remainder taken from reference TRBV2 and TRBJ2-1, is EPEVTQTPSHQVTQMGQEVILRCVPISNHLYFYWYRQILGQKVEFLVSFYNNEISEKSEIFDDQFSVERPDGSNFTLKIRSTKLEDSAMYFCASNPNLAGGSYEQFFGPGTRLTVL.

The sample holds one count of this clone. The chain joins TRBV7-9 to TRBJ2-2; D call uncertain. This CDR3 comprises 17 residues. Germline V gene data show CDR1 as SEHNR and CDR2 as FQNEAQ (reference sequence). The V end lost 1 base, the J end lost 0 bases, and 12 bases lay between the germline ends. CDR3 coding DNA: TGTGCCAGCAGCTTAGTACTGGGATCCACGAACACCGGGGAGCTGTTTTTT. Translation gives CASSLVLGSTNTGELFF.

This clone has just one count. CDR3 nucleotide sequence: TGTGCCAGCAGCGGGACCCTGGAAAACTACGAGCAGTACTTC. This codes for CASSGTLENYEQYF. The gene calls are TRBV28 and TRBJ2-7; the D gene could be TRBD1 or TRBD2 (5 bases each). Deletions cut 6 bases from V and 3 bases from J, with 15 bases between. The CDR3 totals 14 residues. Germline-derived CDR1 and CDR2 are MDHEN and SYDVKM.

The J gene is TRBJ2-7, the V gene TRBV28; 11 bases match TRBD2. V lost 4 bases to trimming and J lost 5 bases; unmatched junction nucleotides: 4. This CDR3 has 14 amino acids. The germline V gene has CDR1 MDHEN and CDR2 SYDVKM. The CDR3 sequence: CASSSRLAGNEQYF. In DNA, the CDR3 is TGTGCCAGCAGTTCCCGACTAGCGGGGAACGAGCAGTACTTC.

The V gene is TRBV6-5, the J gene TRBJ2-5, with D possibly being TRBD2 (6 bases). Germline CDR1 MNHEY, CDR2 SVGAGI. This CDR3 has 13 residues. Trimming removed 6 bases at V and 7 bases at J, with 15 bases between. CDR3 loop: CASSPIQGGTQYF. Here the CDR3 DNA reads TGTGCCAGCAGCCCCATCCAGGGAGGGACCCAGTACTTC.

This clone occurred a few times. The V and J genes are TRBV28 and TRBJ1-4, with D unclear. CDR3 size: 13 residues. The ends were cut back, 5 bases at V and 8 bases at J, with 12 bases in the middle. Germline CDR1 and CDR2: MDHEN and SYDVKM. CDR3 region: CASSPLAVEKLFF. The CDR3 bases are TGTGCCAGCAGTCCCCTGGCAGTAGAAAAACTGTTTTTT.

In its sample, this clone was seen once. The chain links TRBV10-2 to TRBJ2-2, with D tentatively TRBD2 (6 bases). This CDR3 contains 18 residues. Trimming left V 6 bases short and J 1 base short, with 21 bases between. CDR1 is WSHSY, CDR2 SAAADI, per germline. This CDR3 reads CASRPPGSASENTGELFF. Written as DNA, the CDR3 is TGCGCCAGCAGACCCCCTGGATCTGCTAGCGAGAACACCGGGGAGCTGTTTTTT.

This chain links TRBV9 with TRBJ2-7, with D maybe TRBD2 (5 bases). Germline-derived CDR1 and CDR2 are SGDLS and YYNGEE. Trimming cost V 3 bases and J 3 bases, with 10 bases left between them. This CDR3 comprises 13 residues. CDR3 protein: CASSAGRGYEQYF. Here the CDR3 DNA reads TGTGCCAGCAGCGCCGGTCGGGGCTACGAGCAGTACTTC.

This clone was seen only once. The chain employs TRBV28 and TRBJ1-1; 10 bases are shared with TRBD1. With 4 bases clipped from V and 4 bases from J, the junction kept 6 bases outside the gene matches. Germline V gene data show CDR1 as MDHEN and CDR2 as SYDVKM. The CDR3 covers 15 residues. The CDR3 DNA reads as TGTGCCAGCAGTTCGGCGGGACAGGGGCTCACTGAAGCTTTCTTT. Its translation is CASSSAGQGLTEAFF.

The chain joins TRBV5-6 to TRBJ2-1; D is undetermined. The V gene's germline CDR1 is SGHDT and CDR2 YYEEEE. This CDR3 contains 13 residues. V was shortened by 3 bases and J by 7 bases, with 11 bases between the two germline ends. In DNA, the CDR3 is TGTGCCAGCAGCTCCGTCGACGGAAATGAGCAGTTCTTC. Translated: CASSSVDGNEQFF. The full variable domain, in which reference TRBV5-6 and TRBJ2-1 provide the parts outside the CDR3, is DAGVTQSPTHLIKTRGQQVTLRCSPKSGHDTVSWYQQALGQGPQFIFQYYEEEERQRGNFPDRFSGHQFPNYSSELNVNALLLGDSALYLCASSSVDGNEQFFGPGTRLTVL.

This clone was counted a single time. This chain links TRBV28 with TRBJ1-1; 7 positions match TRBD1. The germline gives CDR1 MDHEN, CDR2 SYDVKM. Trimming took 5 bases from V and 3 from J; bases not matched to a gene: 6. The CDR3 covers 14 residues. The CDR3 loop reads CASSPTGRYTEAFF. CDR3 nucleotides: TGTGCCAGCAGTCCGACAGGGAGATACACTGAAGCTTTCTTT. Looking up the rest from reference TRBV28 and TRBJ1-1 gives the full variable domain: DVKVTQSSRYLVKRTGEKVFLECVQDMDHENMFWYRQDPGLGLRLIYFSYDVKMKEKGDIPEGYSVSREKKERFSLILESASTNQTSMYLCASSPTGRYTEAFFGQGTRLTVV.

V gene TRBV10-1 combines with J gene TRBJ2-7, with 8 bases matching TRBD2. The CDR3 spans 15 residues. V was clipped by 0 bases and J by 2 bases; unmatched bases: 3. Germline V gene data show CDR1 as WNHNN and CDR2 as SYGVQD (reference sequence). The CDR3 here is CASSESAGATYEQYF. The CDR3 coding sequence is TGCGCCAGCAGTGAGTCAGCGGGGGCCACCTACGAGCAGTACTTC.

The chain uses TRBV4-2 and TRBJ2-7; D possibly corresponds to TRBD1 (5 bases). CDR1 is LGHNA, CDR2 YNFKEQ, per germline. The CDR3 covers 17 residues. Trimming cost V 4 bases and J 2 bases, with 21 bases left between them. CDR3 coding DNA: TGTGCCAGCAGCCCCGGCTTCAAAGCCTCAGGGACCTACGAGCAGTACTTC. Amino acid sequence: CASSPGFKASGTYEQYF.

The CDR3 DNA reads as TGTGCCAGCAGCCCGTTGAACCTCGGGCCTTATAGCAATCAGCCCCAGCATTTT. Encoded protein: CASSPLNLGPYSNQPQHF. The V and J genes are TRBV11-3 and TRBJ1-5; D call uncertain. CDR3 size: 18 residues. Germline V gives CDR1 SGHNT, CDR2 YENEEA. The germline V and J ends were trimmed by 5 bases and 0 bases, with 20 bases remaining between them.

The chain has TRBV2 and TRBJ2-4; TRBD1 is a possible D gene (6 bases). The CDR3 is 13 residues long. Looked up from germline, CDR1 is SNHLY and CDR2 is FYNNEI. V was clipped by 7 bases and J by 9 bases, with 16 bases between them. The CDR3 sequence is CASTESPRGIQYF. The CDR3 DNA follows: TGTGCCAGCACCGAATCCCCCAGGGGCATTCAGTACTTC.

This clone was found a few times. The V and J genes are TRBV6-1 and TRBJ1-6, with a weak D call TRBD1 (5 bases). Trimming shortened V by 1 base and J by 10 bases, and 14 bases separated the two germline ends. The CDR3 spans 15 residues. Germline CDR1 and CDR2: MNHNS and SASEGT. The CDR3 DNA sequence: TGTGCCAGCAGTGAAGTGGGGGGGATTGAGTCACCCCTCCACTTT. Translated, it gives CASSEVGGIESPLHF.